The sequence of this T cell receptor (beta chain) was determined in a study of monozygotic twins with inflammatory bowel disease. CDR1 and CDR2 from the germline V gene are MNHNS and SASEGT. The CDR3 has 16 amino acids. After re-calling the 5' RACE reads, TCRdb lists one entry per CDR3 protein, DNA absent. The table for this sample gives about 140,000 distinct CDR3 sequences. This chain links TRBV6-1 with TRBJ1-1; TCRdb picks TRBD1, but there is no DNA to check that call. The sample was blood. This clonotype originated in a human donor with ulcerative colitis or Crohn's disease, or a healthy co-twin of an affected twin (not recorded which). The CDR3 loop is CASSEVGRGLNTEAFF.